This record covers a single T cell receptor (beta chain). Antigen specificity is unknown. CDR3 size: 12 residues. V lost 3 bases, J lost 5 bases, and 9 bases lay in between. CDR1 SGHKS and CDR2 YYEKEE come from the germline V gene (reference sequence). The data were taken from a study of shared clonotypes between healthy human individuals. Investigators divided CD4+ cells into CD45RA+ naive and CD45RA-negative memory subsets. Assay used: immunoSEQ multiplex PCR; TCRdb lists only in-frame clones, some missing. This repertoire shows 1.4 million to 1.5 million clones, around 97% found once; its top ten account for roughly 1.2%. Study-wide findings and caveats: Larger estimated richness was generally recorded for naive subsets relative to memory subsets.

The rearrangement joins TRBV5-5 to TRBJ2-7, with unresolved D. The TCR originated in a man younger than 40 in good health. Sequenced input: naive CD4+ T cells sorted from blood. Described subset: CD45RA+ positively selected. The CDR3 is CASSSPWDEQYF. The CDR3 nucleotides are TGTGCCAGCAGCTCCCCCTGGGACGAGCAGTACTTC. Variable domain in full (rest from reference TRBV5-5 and TRBJ2-7): DAGVTQSPTHLIKTRGQQVTLRCSPISGHKSVSWYQQVLGQGPQFIFQYYEKEERGRGNFPDRFSARQFPNYSSELNVNALLLGDSALYLCASSSPWDEQYFGPGTRLTVT.